This T cell receptor (beta chain) emerged from a study of T cells in Graves' hyperthyroidism and ophthalmopathy. RNA transcripts gave rise to amplified TCR beta CDR3 regions. The HTBI set primed first-round TCR CDR3 RT-PCR. MiXCR, run by TCRdb on the multiplex PCR reads, gives a single entry per CDR3 protein. This table holds roughly 650,000 distinct CDR3 sequences, roughly 16% found once. Patients with uncontrolled infections, other autoimmune diseases, pregnancy or lactation were excluded. The receptor's source is a woman aged 40 to 55 with Graves' ophthalmopathy. Sequencing was carried out using blood.

CDR3 loop: CASRTRGFKNIQYF. The CDR3 DNA reads TGTGCCAGCAGAACGCGGGGCTTCAAAAACATTCAGTACTTC. The rearrangement links TRBV27 to TRBJ2-4; D is possibly TRBD2 (6 bases). Germline V gene lookup returns CDR1 MNHEY and CDR2 SMNVEV (reference sequence). The CDR3 runs to 14 residues. The V end lost 6 bases, the J end lost 3 bases, and 12 bases lay between the germline ends.